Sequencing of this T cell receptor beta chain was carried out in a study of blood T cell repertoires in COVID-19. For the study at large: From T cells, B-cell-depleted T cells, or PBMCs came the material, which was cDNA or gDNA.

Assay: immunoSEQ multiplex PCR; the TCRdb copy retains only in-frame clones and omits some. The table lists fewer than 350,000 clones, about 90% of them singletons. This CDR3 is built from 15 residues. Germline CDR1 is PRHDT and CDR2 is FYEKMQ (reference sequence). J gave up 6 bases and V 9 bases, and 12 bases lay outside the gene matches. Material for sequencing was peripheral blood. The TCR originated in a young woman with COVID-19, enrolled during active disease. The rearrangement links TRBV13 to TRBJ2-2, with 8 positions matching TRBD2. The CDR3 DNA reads TGTGCCAGGGGGAGAGGAGCGGGGGCCCCCGGGGAGCTGTTTTTT. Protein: CARGRGAGAPGELFF.